This entry lists 24 T cell receptor beta chains sequenced from one sample in a study of cytomegalovirus exposure and HLA in healthy donors. Some clones are missing from TCRdb's copy, which holds only in-frame ones; the method was immunoSEQ multiplex PCR. The table shows about 160,000 clones, with 88% occurring only once. The sample comprised PBMCs. The receptors were gathered from a man aged 18 to 30 in good health and CMV-seronegative.

The chain employs TRBV7-6 and TRBJ2-7, with D maybe TRBD1 (5 bases). CDR3 length equals 15 residues. Trimming removed 5 bases from V and 6 bases from J, with 20 bases in between. The germline gives CDR1 SGHVS, CDR2 FNYEAQ. As DNA, the CDR3 is TGTGCCAGCAGCCGTACGACAGCCCTAAATACCGAGCAGTACTTC. It is translated as CASSRTTALNTEQYF.

The V call is TRBV27, the J call TRBJ2-1; D not certain. The CDR3 has 16 amino acids. The V gene's germline CDR1 is MNHEY and CDR2 SMNVEV (reference sequence). The V end lost 2 bases, the J end lost 0 bases, and 11 bases lay between the germline ends. CDR3 nucleotides: TGTGCCAGCAGTTTAGGGCAAATGAGCTCCTACAATGAGCAGTTCTTC. Translating it yields CASSLGQMSSYNEQFF.

This clone was seen ten or more times. V gene TRBV6-4 combines with J gene TRBJ2-6; D is undetermined. V was shortened by 0 bases and J by 0 bases, with 3 bases between the two germline ends. Germline CDR1 MRHNA, CDR2 SNTAGT. The CDR3 extends over 15 amino acids. Written as DNA, the CDR3 is TGTGCCAGCAGTGACTCTAGCTCTGGGGCCAACGTCCTGACTTTC. This gives the protein CASSDSSSGANVLTF.

This chain links TRBV27 with TRBJ2-1, with D possibly being TRBD1 (5 bases). V was cut by 6 bases and J by 5 bases, with 11 bases left in between. Germline values: CDR1 MNHEY, CDR2 SMNVEV (reference sequence). The CDR3 has 13 amino acids. CDR3 nucleotide sequence: TGTGCCAGCAGAAGGTCAGGGAACAATGAGCAGTTCTTC. Its protein product is CASRRSGNNEQFF.

The gene calls are TRBV5-4 and TRBJ2-1, with 8 bases identical to TRBD1. V shed 4 bases, J shed 4 bases, and the junction held 7 bases outside the gene matches. Germline values: CDR1 SGHNT, CDR2 YYREEE (reference sequence). The CDR3 loop spans 15 amino acids. CDR3 in DNA: TGTGCCAGCAGCCCAGGCGGGACAGGATACAATGAGCAGTTCTTC. This gives the protein CASSPGGTGYNEQFF.

This clone was seen a handful of times. The V gene is TRBV4-3, the J gene TRBJ2-7; D is ambiguous. This CDR3 contains 14 residues. Germline loops: CDR1 LGHNA, CDR2 YSLEER. The V gene lost 0 bases and the J gene lost 5 bases, with 11 bases spanning the gap. DNA of the CDR3: TGCGCCAGCAGCCAAGATTCGCAGTCCCACGAGCAGTACTTC. This sequence encodes CASSQDSQSHEQYF.

CDR3 loop: CASSIGLGNEQFF. The CDR3 DNA reads as TGTGCCAGCAGCATCGGACTAGGCAATGAGCAGTTCTTC. This sequence joins TRBV6-6 and TRBJ2-1; 7 bases map to TRBD2. The CDR3 totals 13 residues. Trimming cost V 6 bases and J 6 bases; bases outside gene matches: 5. The V gene's germline CDR1 is MNHNY and CDR2 SVGAGI (reference sequence).

This clone has a handful of counts. The rearrangement joins TRBV18 to TRBJ1-2, with a tentative D call TRBD1 (6 bases). Per germline, CDR1 KGHSH and CDR2 LQKENI. This CDR3 comprises 13 residues. Trimming stripped 6 bases from V and 3 bases from J, with 11 bases between. The CDR3 nucleotides read TGTGCCAGCTCCAAAGGGGGGGACTATGGCTACACCTTC. The encoded protein is CASSKGGDYGYTF.

The V and J genes are TRBV6-5 and TRBJ2-7; 8 nucleotides match TRBD2. Germline CDR1 is MNHEY and CDR2 is SVGAGI. Germline trimming cut 6 bases from V and 2 bases from J; bases unmatched to any gene: 9. This CDR3 has 15 residues. CDR3 nucleotides: TGTGCCAGCAGGGGAGAGCGGGGGCCTCCCTACGAGCAGTACGTC. It encodes CASRGERGPPYEQYV.

This chain joins TRBV27 and TRBJ1-4, with D unclear. V lost 3 bases and J lost 3, with 8 bases in between. CDR1 and CDR2 from the germline V gene are MNHEY and SMNVEV (reference sequence). This CDR3 is built from 14 residues. CDR3 amino acids: CASSLVSANEKLFF. The CDR3 bases are TGTGCCAGCAGTTTGGTGTCAGCTAATGAAAAACTGTTTTTT.

The CDR3 bases are TGTGCCAGCAGCTTAACAGGGTATTCCTACGAGCAGTACGTC. Translation gives CASSLTGYSYEQYV. The V gene is TRBV5-6, the J gene TRBJ2-7; D may be TRBD1 (6 bases). The CDR3 length is 14 residues. Germline CDR1 and CDR2: SGHDT and YYEEEE. The V and J ends lost 2 bases and 1 base respectively, with 10 bases between them.

This clone showed up just a few times. The V call is TRBV28, the J call TRBJ2-7; 9 bases map to TRBD2. CDR1 and CDR2 from the germline V gene are MDHEN and SYDVKM. CDR3 length equals 15 residues. The trim removed 9 bases at V and 3 bases at J, leaving 12 bases unmatched. The chain's CDR3 is CASLYGASGVYEQYV. The CDR3 coding sequence is TGTGCCAGTCTTTATGGGGCTAGCGGGGTCTACGAGCAGTACGTC.

The gene calls are TRBV4-1 and TRBJ2-7; 8 nucleotides agree with TRBD2. Germline CDR1 is MGHRA and CDR2 is YSYEKL. This CDR3 has 15 residues. V shed 2 bases and J 3 bases; nucleotides not matched to a gene: 6. This chain's CDR3 is CASSQKLAALYEQYF. The CDR3 DNA follows: TGCGCCAGCAGCCAAAAACTAGCGGCGCTCTACGAGCAGTACTTC.

The sample holds a few counts of this clone. The chain combines TRBV7-6 with TRBJ2-2, with a tentative D call TRBD1 (6 bases). The CDR3 sequence is 13 residues long. The V end was cut by 5 bases, the J end by 7 bases, with 11 bases between. Germline V lookup: CDR1 SGHVS, CDR2 FNYEAQ. CDR3: CASSEVGGGELFF. The CDR3 nucleotides read TGTGCCAGCAGCGAAGTAGGGGGCGGGGAGCTGTTTTTT. Full variable domain (outside the CDR3, taken from reference TRBV7-6 and TRBJ2-2): GAGVSQSPRYKVTKRGQDVALRCDPISGHVSLYWYRQALGQGPEFLTYFNYEAQQDKSGLPNDRFSAERPEGSISTLTIQRTEQRDSAMYRCASSEVGGGELFFGEGSRLTVL.

The chain has TRBV29-1 and TRBJ1-1; TRBD1 aligns across 7 bases. With V trimmed by 2 bases and J by 5 bases, 5 bases remained unmatched. Per germline, CDR1 SQVTM and CDR2 ANQGSEA. This CDR3 is built from 13 residues. The CDR3 DNA reads as TGCAGCGTTGAAAGGGGGCGAGGAACTGAAGCTTTCTTT. Amino acid sequence: CSVERGRGTEAFF. The whole variable domain, filled in from reference TRBV29-1 and TRBJ1-1, reads SAVISQKPSRDICQRGTSLTIQCQVDSQVTMMFWYRQQPGQSLTLIATANQGSEATYESGFVIDKFPISRPNLTFSTLTVSNMSPEDSSIYLCSVERGRGTEAFFGQGTRLTVV.

The J gene is TRBJ2-6, the V gene TRBV12-5; weak D call: TRBD1 (5 bases). V was clipped by 3 bases and J by 0 bases, with 12 bases between them. Per germline, CDR1 LGHNT and CDR2 FRNRAP. The CDR3 contains 17 residues. The CDR3 bases are TGTGCTAGTGGTTTTCTCCTTGACAGCTCTGGGGCCAACGTCCTGACTTTC. Translation gives CASGFLLDSSGANVLTF.

This clone was seen only a few times. V and J are TRBV5-4 and TRBJ2-2; tentatively, D is TRBD1 (5 bases). The CDR3 totals 12 residues. Germline V gene lookup returns CDR1 SGHNT and CDR2 YYREEE (reference sequence). The ends were cut back, 5 bases at V and 7 bases at J, with 9 bases in the middle. The CDR3: CASREGDGELFF. The CDR3 DNA reads TGTGCCAGCAGGGAAGGGGACGGGGAGCTGTTTTTT.

The count of this clone is one. The J gene is TRBJ1-5, the V gene TRBV29-1; D may be TRBD1 (6 bases). Germline loops: CDR1 SQVTM, CDR2 ANQGSEA. The CDR3 consists of 15 residues. The V and J ends lost 2 bases and 7 bases respectively, with 18 bases between them. CDR3 DNA: TGCAGCGTTGAACAGGGGTCTATCGCGGACCAGCCCCAGCATTTT. It encodes CSVEQGSIADQPQHF.

This sequence joins TRBV27 and TRBJ1-1, with D maybe TRBD1 (6 bases). V lost 3 bases, J lost 5 bases, and 22 bases lay in between. The CDR3 has 17 residues. The germline gives CDR1 MNHEY, CDR2 SMNVEV (reference sequence). CDR3 sequence reads: CASSFYPSYRDGTEAFF. The CDR3 bases are TGTGCCAGCAGTTTTTACCCAAGTTACAGGGATGGAACTGAAGCTTTCTTT.

V usage is TRBV7-8 and J usage is TRBJ2-2, with 10 bases fitting TRBD1. In germline, CDR1 is SGHVS, CDR2 FQNEAQ. The CDR3 totals 15 residues. The trim removed 5 bases at V and 7 bases at J, leaving 7 bases unmatched. The CDR3 nucleotides read TGTGCCAGCAGCCAACCGGGACAGGGGCACGGGGAGCTGTTTTTT. Translation: CASSQPGQGHGELFF.

CDR3 coding DNA: TGTGCCAGCAGCTACGTGACAGGACTTACCGGGGAGCTGTTTTTT. As protein: CASSYVTGLTGELFF. The chain carries TRBV5-4 and TRBJ2-2; D possibly corresponds to TRBD1 (6 bases). Germline-derived CDR1 and CDR2 are SGHNT and YYREEE (reference sequence). V was cut by 3 bases and J by 5 bases, with 14 bases left in between. The CDR3 consists of 15 residues.

This chain uses TRBV6-1 with TRBJ1-1; D is ambiguous. CDR1 is MNHNS, CDR2 SASEGT, per germline. The CDR3 is made up of 13 amino acids. V shed 5 bases and J shed 8 bases, with 15 bases lying between them. The CDR3 loop reads CASSTRHGEEAFF. CDR3 nucleotide sequence: TGTGCCAGCAGTACCAGACATGGGGAGGAAGCTTTCTTT.

This clone occurred a few times. The chain links TRBV6-6 to TRBJ2-7; maybe TRBD2 (6 bases). The CDR3 covers 14 residues. V was trimmed by 2 bases and J by 3 bases, leaving 11 bases between them. Germline values: CDR1 MNHNY, CDR2 SVGAGI (reference sequence). The CDR3 bases are TGTGCCAGCAGTTACCCCCTGCGGGACTACGAGCAGTACTTC. It yields the protein CASSYPLRDYEQYF.

This clone occurred once. The rearrangement links TRBV7-8 to TRBJ1-5, with 10 bases lining up with TRBD1. CDR3 length equals 19 residues. Losses at the gene ends were 5 bases for V and 0 bases for J; bases not matched to a gene: 13. The germline V gene encodes CDR1 SGHVS and CDR2 FQNEAQ. The CDR3 DNA follows: TGTGCCAGCAGCCACCAGACAGGGGGCATTCCCTATAGCAATCAGCCCCAGCATTTT. This encodes CASSHQTGGIPYSNQPQHF.